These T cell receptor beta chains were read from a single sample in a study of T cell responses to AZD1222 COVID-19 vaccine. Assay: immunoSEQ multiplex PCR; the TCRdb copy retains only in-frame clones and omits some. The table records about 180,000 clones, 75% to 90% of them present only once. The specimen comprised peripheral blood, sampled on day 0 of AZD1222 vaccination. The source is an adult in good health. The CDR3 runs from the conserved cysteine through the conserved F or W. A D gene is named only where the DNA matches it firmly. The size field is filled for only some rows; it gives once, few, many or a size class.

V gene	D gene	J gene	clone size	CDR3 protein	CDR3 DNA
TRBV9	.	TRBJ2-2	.	CASSVAGELFF	TGTGCCAGCAGCGTCGCGGGGGAGCTGTTTTTT
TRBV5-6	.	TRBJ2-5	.	CASSLATGSLQYF	TGTGCCAGCAGCTTGGCCACGGGCAGCCTTCAGTACTTC
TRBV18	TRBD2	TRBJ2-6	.	CASSPPPGSGGAYAGANVLTF	TGTGCCAGCTCACCACCCCCGGGTAGCGGGGGGGCCTACGCTGGGGCCAACGTCCTGACTTTC
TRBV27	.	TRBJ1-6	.	CASSLYGEGNSPLHF	TGTGCCAGCAGTTTATATGGGGAGGGTAATTCACCCCTCCACTTT
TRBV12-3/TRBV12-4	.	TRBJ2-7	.	CASSLGQPHEQYF	TGTGCCAGCAGTTTAGGACAACCGCACGAGCAGTACTTC
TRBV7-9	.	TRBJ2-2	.	CASSLGLGLKTGELFF	TGTGCCAGCAGCTTAGGTTTAGGACTGAAAACCGGGGAGCTGTTTTTT
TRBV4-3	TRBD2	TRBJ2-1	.	CASSTSGGSNEQFF	TGCGCCAGCAGTACTAGCGGGGGGTCCAATGAGCAGTTCTTC
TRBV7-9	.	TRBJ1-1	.	CASSSRDGGVNTEAFF	TGTGCCAGCAGCTCTAGGGACGGAGGGGTGAACACTGAAGCTTTCTTT
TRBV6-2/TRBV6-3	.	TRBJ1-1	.	CASSRGQLVEAFF	TGTGCCAGCAGCCGGGGACAACTAGTTGAAGCTTTCTTT
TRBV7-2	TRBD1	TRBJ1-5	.	CASSLSRQGGNQPQHF	TGTGCCAGCAGCTTATCCCGACAGGGAGGCAATCAGCCCCAGCATTTT
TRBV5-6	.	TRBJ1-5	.	CASSSYGAQHF	TGTGCCAGCAGCTCTTACGGGGCCCAGCATTTT
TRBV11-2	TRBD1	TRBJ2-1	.	CASSLVGIFVRQGNEQFF	TGTGCCAGCAGCTTAGTCGGAATTTTCGTGAGACAGGGAAATGAGCAGTTCTTC
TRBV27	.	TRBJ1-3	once	CASRGELSGNTIYF	TGTGCCAGTCGAGGGGAACTCTCTGGAAACACCATATATTTT
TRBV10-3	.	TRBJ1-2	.	CAISESTGNYGYTF	TGTGCCATCAGTGAGTCGACGGGGAACTATGGCTACACCTTC
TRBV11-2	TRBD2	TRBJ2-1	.	CASSRMTSGGFGEQFF	TGTGCCAGCAGCCGAATGACTAGCGGGGGTTTCGGTGAGCAGTTCTTC
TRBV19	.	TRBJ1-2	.	CASTRDSGGQYGYTF	TGTGCCAGTACCCGAGACTCTGGAGGGCAGTATGGCTACACCTTC
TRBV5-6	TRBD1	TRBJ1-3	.	CASSLLRGSGNTIYF	TGTGCCAGCAGCTTGCTCAGGGGGTCTGGAAACACCATATATTTT
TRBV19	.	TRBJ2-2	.	CASSNRELTGELFF	TGTGCCAGTAGTAACAGGGAACTCACCGGGGAGCTGTTTTTT
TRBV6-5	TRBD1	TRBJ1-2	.	CASTRGTGQGYTF	TGTGCCAGCACAAGAGGGACAGGGCAAGGCTACACCTTC
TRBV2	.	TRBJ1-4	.	CASRVVGAREKLFF	TGTGCCAGCAGAGTTGTCGGGGCTCGAGAAAAACTGTTTTTT
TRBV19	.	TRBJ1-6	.	CASSLSRDNSPLHF	TGTGCCAGTAGTTTAAGTCGGGATAATTCACCCCTCCACTTT
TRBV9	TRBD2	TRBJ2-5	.	CASSPRLAGGPGETQYF	TGTGCCAGCAGCCCTCGACTAGCGGGGGGGCCTGGAGAGACCCAGTACTTC
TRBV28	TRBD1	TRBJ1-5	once	CASSRQGAVQPQHF	TGTGCCAGCAGCCGACAGGGGGCGGTTCAGCCCCAGCATTTT
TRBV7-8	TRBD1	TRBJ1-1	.	CASSTYRGPFAEAFF	TGTGCCAGCAGCACCTACAGGGGGCCTTTCGCTGAAGCTTTCTTT
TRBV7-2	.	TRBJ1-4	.	CASSFATATNEKLFF	TGTGCCAGCAGCTTCGCCACAGCCACGAATGAAAAACTGTTTTTT
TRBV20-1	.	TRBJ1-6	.	CSASAWDNDNSPLHF	TGCAGTGCTAGTGCCTGGGACAACGATAATTCACCCCTCCACTTT
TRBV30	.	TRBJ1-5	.	CAWRDRDNQPQHF	TGTGCCTGGAGGGACAGAGACAATCAGCCCCAGCATTTT
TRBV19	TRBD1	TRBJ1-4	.	CASSIGGTGGEKLFF	TGTGCCAGTAGTATCGGAGGGACAGGGGGGGAAAAACTGTTTTTT
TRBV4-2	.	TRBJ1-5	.	CASSLARDQPQHF	TGTGCCAGCAGCCTGGCCAGGGATCAGCCCCAGCATTTT
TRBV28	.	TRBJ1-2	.	CASSLTTGSGGYTF	TGTGCCAGCAGTTTGACAACGGGTTCTGGGGGCTACACCTTC